Listed below are T cell receptor beta chains from one sample, sequenced in a study of T cell responses to AZD1222 COVID-19 vaccine. Repertoires were generated with immunoSEQ multiplex PCR, while TCRdb's copy carries only in-frame clones and drops some. The sample carries roughly 100,000 clones, over 75% recorded once. Material: peripheral blood, obtained 28 days after the second AZD1222 dose. These receptors all come from an adult who received the AZD1222 COVID-19 vaccine. Each CDR3 is given with its conserved first and last residue. D genes are given only for firm matches. Where a row states a size, it is once, few, many or the class of an expanded clone; other rows omit it.

V: TRBV19; size: NA; J: TRBJ1-2; D: NA; DNA: TGTGCCAGCCTGGTGGGTACGAACTATGGCTACACCTTC; CDR3: CASLVGTNYGYTF
V: TRBV6-5; size: NA; J: TRBJ1-1; D: NA; DNA: TGTGCCAGCAGATTCAGGGGAGCCACTGAAGCTTTCTTT; CDR3: CASRFRGATEAFF
V: TRBV28; size: NA; J: TRBJ2-7; D: TRBD1; DNA: TGTGCCAGCAGGCCCCCGGACAGGGGACCCTACGAGCAGTACTTC; CDR3: CASRPPDRGPYEQYF
V: TRBV6-2/TRBV6-3; size: NA; J: TRBJ2-5; D: TRBD2; DNA: TGTGCCAGCAGTTACTCGCCGGGAGGAGCTTTAGAGACCCAGTACTTC; CDR3: CASSYSPGGALETQYF
V: TRBV6-5; size: few; J: TRBJ1-2; D: NA; DNA: TGTGCCAGCTCGGACGGGCCCTATGGCTACACCTTC; CDR3: CASSDGPYGYTF
V: TRBV30; size: NA; J: TRBJ1-1; D: NA; DNA: TGTGCCTGGACCCTATCTACAGGGAACACTGAAGCTTTCTTT; CDR3: CAWTLSTGNTEAFF
V: TRBV27; size: few; J: TRBJ2-1; D: NA; DNA: TGTGCCAGCAGTTTAACCGGGACTCACTACAATGAGCAGTTCTTC; CDR3: CASSLTGTHYNEQFF
V: TRBV5-5; size: NA; J: TRBJ2-5; D: NA; DNA: TGTGCCAGCAGCCCCTGGGGCGGGACAGCCCAAGAGACCCAGTACTTC; CDR3: CASSPWGGTAQETQYF
V: TRBV28; size: NA; J: TRBJ2-5; D: TRBD2; DNA: TGTGCCAGCAGTTTAACCGGGAGGTTTGCAGAGACCCAGTACTTC; CDR3: CASSLTGRFAETQYF
V: TRBV3-1/TRBV3-2; size: NA; J: TRBJ2-3; D: TRBD2; DNA: TGTGCCAGCAGCCAGAGCGGGGGGGGCCGGATGGCGCAGTATTTT; CDR3: CASSQSGGGRMAQYF
V: TRBV6-1; size: NA; J: TRBJ1-6; D: NA; DNA: TGTGCCAGCAGTGAAGCGGGGGGGGGTAATTCACCCCTCCACTTT; CDR3: CASSEAGGGNSPLHF
V: TRBV24-1; size: few; J: TRBJ2-1; D: TRBD2; DNA: TGTGCCACGTCGCCCGGGACTAGCGGGAGAGGTGGGCAGTTCTTC; CDR3: CATSPGTSGRGGQFF
V: TRBV18; size: NA; J: TRBJ1-1; D: NA; DNA: TGTGCCAGCTCACGTGAGGGAAAGGACACTGAAGCTTTCTTT; CDR3: CASSREGKDTEAFF
V: TRBV27; size: NA; J: TRBJ2-1; D: NA; DNA: TGTGCCAGCAGTTCCAGTGTAGATGGCTACAATGAGCAGTTCTTC; CDR3: CASSSSVDGYNEQFF
V: TRBV19; size: NA; J: TRBJ1-2; D: TRBD1; DNA: TGTGCCAGTAGTATTTCAGGGGGGACAGGCGAAGGCTATGGCTACACCTTC; CDR3: CASSISGGTGEGYGYTF
V: TRBV19; size: NA; J: TRBJ2-2; D: TRBD1; DNA: TGTGCCAGTAGTATGAGGCAGGGGGCGGTCGGGGAGCTGTTTTTT; CDR3: CASSMRQGAVGELFF
V: TRBV5-4; size: NA; J: TRBJ1-1; D: NA; DNA: TGTGCCAGCAGCCCGCGCGGGGGACTGTTGAACACTGAAGCTTTCTTT; CDR3: CASSPRGGLLNTEAFF
V: TRBV5-1; size: once; J: TRBJ1-1; D: TRBD1; DNA: TGCGCCAGCAGCCAACTGGGACAGGGGGCAAGCACTGAAGCTTTCTTT; CDR3: CASSQLGQGASTEAFF
V: TRBV18; size: NA; J: TRBJ2-7; D: TRBD1; DNA: TGTGCCAGCTCAACCTCGGGACAGGGACACGAGCAGTACTTC; CDR3: CASSTSGQGHEQYF
V: TRBV19; size: NA; J: TRBJ2-1; D: TRBD1; DNA: TGTGCCAGTAGTAGGACAGGGTCGAGCTCCTACAATGAGCAGTTCTTC; CDR3: CASSRTGSSSYNEQFF
V: TRBV5-4; size: NA; J: TRBJ2-1; D: TRBD2; DNA: TGTGCCAGCAGCTTGGGGGGAGGGACTAGCTACAATGAGCAGTTCTTC; CDR3: CASSLGGGTSYNEQFF
V: TRBV23-1; size: once; J: TRBJ2-5; D: TRBD2; DNA: TGCGCCAGCAGTCCCGAGGGGAGGGGCGCGGATGGGGAGACCCAGTACTTC; CDR3: CASSPEGRGADGETQYF
V: TRBV6-1; size: once; J: TRBJ1-6; D: NA; DNA: TGTGCCAGCAGTGAAGGCCTAAAAACACCCCTCCACTTT; CDR3: CASSEGLKTPLHF
V: TRBV30; size: NA; J: TRBJ1-5; D: NA; DNA: TGTGCCTGGACCCGACAGACGGATCAGCCCCAGCATTTT; CDR3: CAWTRQTDQPQHF
V: TRBV5-4; size: NA; J: TRBJ2-1; D: NA; DNA: TGTGCCAGTGGCAGGGCCCGTGAGCAGTTCTTC; CDR3: CASGRAREQFF
V: TRBV7-2; size: NA; J: TRBJ1-1; D: NA; DNA: TGTGCCAGCAGCTTATTTACGAACACTGAAGCTTTCTTT; CDR3: CASSLFTNTEAFF
V: TRBV7-3; size: NA; J: TRBJ2-2; D: TRBD2; DNA: TGTGCCAGCAGCACTACTAGCGGAGCGGTTAACACCGGGGAGCTGTTTTTT; CDR3: CASSTTSGAVNTGELFF
V: TRBV19; size: NA; J: TRBJ2-1; D: NA; DNA: TGTGCCAGTAGTGCCATTAGGGGGACTGAGCAGTTCTTC; CDR3: CASSAIRGTEQFF
V: TRBV19; size: NA; J: TRBJ1-6; D: TRBD1; DNA: TGTGCCAGTAGCGGACAGGGAATCTCACCCCTCCACTTT; CDR3: CASSGQGISPLHF
V: TRBV10-3; size: NA; J: TRBJ1-1; D: NA; DNA: TGTGCCATCAGGAAGGGCATGAACACTGAAGCTTTCTTT; CDR3: CAIRKGMNTEAFF
V: TRBV5-6; size: NA; J: TRBJ2-5; D: NA; DNA: TGTGCCAGCAGCTCCCTGGGGTTAACTAGATTCCAAGAGACCCAGTACTTC; CDR3: CASSSLGLTRFQETQYF
V: TRBV10-1; size: NA; J: TRBJ2-6; D: NA; DNA: TGCGCCAGCAGTGATGAAGGGACTGCACCCTCTGGGGCCAACGTCCTGACTTTC; CDR3: CASSDEGTAPSGANVLTF
V: TRBV27; size: once; J: TRBJ2-7; D: NA; DNA: TGTGCCAGCAGACCCCTGGGGATCAACGAGCAGTACTTC; CDR3: CASRPLGINEQYF
V: TRBV7-3; size: NA; J: TRBJ1-1; D: NA; DNA: TGTGCCAGCAGCTCTCTCGGGGACACTGAAGCTTTCTTT; CDR3: CASSSLGDTEAFF
V: TRBV10-3; size: NA; J: TRBJ1-5; D: NA; DNA: TGTGCCATCAGTGAGCAGAATCAGCCCCAGCATTTT; CDR3: CAISEQNQPQHF
V: TRBV7-9; size: many; J: TRBJ2-5; D: NA; DNA: TGTGCCAGCAGCCTCACAGAGACCCAGTACTTC; CDR3: CASSLTETQYF
V: TRBV7-2; size: NA; J: TRBJ2-1; D: TRBD2; DNA: TGTGCCAGCAACCCGGGACTAGCGGTATACAATGAGCAGTTCTTC; CDR3: CASNPGLAVYNEQFF
V: TRBV9; size: few; J: TRBJ2-3; D: NA; DNA: TGTGCCAGCAGCGTAGCAGGGGGGAGGACAGATACGCAGTATTTT; CDR3: CASSVAGGRTDTQYF
V: TRBV7-2; size: NA; J: TRBJ2-1; D: TRBD1; DNA: TGTGCCAGCAGTTCCGGGACAGGGTGGAATGAGCAGTTCTTC; CDR3: CASSSGTGWNEQFF
V: TRBV29-1; size: NA; J: TRBJ2-1; D: TRBD1; DNA: TGCAGCGTTCCCGACAGGGGCAATTCCTACAATGAGCAGTTCTTC; CDR3: CSVPDRGNSYNEQFF
V: TRBV7-9; size: once; J: TRBJ2-5; D: TRBD2; DNA: TGTGCCAGCAGCTCTAGCCGGGACTACGTAGGGACCCAGTACTTC; CDR3: CASSSSRDYVGTQYF